This T cell receptor (beta chain) is drawn from a study of blood T cells in healthy people across ages. Trimming removed 1 base from V and 4 bases from J, with 19 bases in between. The CDR3 consists of 16 residues. Germline V gene sequence: CDR1 DFQATT, CDR2 SNEGSKA (reference sequence). Per sample, at least 6 micrograms of total RNA were extracted. A second PCR, run for roughly 7 to 12 cycles, used a sample-barcoded 5' primer plus a J-beta primer mix. MiXCR was run by TCRdb on the 5' RACE reads, yielding one entry per CDR3 protein. The table shows some 690,000 distinct CDR3 sequences, with 22% occurring only once.

The J gene is TRBJ1-2, the V gene TRBV20-1; D might be TRBD1 (5 bases). The sequencing sample was made of blood. The receptor was isolated from a man between 65 and 79 years old in good health. The CDR3 sequence is CSARAPRGGNLYGYTF. Written as DNA, the CDR3 is TGCAGTGCTAGAGCCCCACGGGGGGGAAATCTCTATGGCTACACCTTC.